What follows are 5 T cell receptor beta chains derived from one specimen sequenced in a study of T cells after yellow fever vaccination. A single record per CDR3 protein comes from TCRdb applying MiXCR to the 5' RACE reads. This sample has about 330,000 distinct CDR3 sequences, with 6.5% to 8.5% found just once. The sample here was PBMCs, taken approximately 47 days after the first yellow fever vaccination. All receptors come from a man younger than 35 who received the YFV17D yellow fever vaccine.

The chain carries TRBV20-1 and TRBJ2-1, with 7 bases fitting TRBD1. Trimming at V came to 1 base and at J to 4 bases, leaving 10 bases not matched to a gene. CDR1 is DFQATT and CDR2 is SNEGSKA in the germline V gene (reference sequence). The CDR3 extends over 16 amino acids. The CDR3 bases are TGCAGTGCTAGAGCGGGATGGGACAGACCGTACAATGAGCAGTTCTTC. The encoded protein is CSARAGWDRPYNEQFF.

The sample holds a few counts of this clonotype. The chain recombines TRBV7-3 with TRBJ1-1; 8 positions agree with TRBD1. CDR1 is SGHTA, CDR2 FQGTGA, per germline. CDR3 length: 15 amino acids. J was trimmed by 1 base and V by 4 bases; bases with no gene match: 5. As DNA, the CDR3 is TGTGCCAGCAGCTCCCCCGGGACAGGGAACACTGAAGCTTTCTTT. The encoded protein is CASSSPGTGNTEAFF.

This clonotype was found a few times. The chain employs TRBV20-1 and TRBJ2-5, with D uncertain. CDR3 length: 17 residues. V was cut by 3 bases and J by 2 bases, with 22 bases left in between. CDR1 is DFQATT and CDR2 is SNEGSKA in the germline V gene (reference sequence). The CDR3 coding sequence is TGCAGTGCTAGTGTACCCCCCGAGGTAGCAGGACAAGAGACCCAGTACTTC. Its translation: CSASVPPEVAGQETQYF.

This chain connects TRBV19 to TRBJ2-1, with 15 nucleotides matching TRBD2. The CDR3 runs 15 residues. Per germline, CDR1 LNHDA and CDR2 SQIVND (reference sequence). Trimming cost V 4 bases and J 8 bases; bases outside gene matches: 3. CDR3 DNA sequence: TGTGCCAGTAGTAGAGGACTAGCGGGGGGGGATGAGCAGTTCTTC. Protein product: CASSRGLAGGDEQFF. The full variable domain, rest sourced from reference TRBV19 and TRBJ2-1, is DGGITQSPKYLFRKEGQNVTLSCEQNLNHDAMYWYRQDPGQGLRLIYYSQIVNDFQKGDIAEGYSVSREKKESFPLTVTSAQKNPTAFYLCASSRGLAGGDEQFFGPGTRLTVL.

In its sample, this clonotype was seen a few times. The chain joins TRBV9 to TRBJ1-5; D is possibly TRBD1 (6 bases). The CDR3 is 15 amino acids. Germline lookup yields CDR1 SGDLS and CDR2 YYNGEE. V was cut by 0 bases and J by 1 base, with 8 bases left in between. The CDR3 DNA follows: TGTGCCAGCAGCGTAGCAGGGGAAAGCAATCAGCCCCAGCATTTT. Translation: CASSVAGESNQPQHF.